Presented here are 17 T cell receptor beta chains from one specimen sequenced in a study of cytomegalovirus exposure and HLA in healthy donors. The PCR had 60 Vbeta and 13 Jbeta primers. Assay: immunoSEQ multiplex PCR; the TCRdb copy retains only in-frame clones and omits some. The data contain more than 100,000 clones, approximately 15% of them singletons. The sequencing input was PBMCs. The receptors shown here come from a woman in her late teens or twenties in good health and CMV-seronegative.

This sequence joins TRBV7-9 and TRBJ1-1; a possible D gene is TRBD1 (5 bases). Trimming removed 3 bases from V and 2 bases from J, with 13 bases in between. The CDR3 runs 15 residues. In germline, CDR1 is SEHNR, CDR2 FQNEAQ (reference sequence). The CDR3 nucleotides read TGTGCCAGCAGCTTCGACAGCACTCGTAACACTGAAGCTTTCTTT. It yields the protein CASSFDSTRNTEAFF.

V and J are TRBV10-3 and TRBJ2-2, with TRBD2 matching 7 bases. The ends lost 1 base at V and 5 bases at J; junction bases unmatched: 7. Germline V gives CDR1 ENHRY, CDR2 SYGVKD. The CDR3 contains 16 residues. The CDR3 region is CAISELTSVRTGELFF. The DNA of the CDR3 is TGTGCCATCAGTGAGTTAACTAGCGTCCGGACCGGGGAGCTGTTTTTT.

This clone occurred a few times. The genes are TRBV6-1 and TRBJ2-5; 11 bases map to TRBD1. The junction had 5 bases not matched to a gene; V was cut back by 3 bases and J by 5 bases. The CDR3 contains 15 residues. CDR1 and CDR2 (germline): MNHNS, SASEGT. The CDR3 bases are TGTGCCAGCAGTGACGGGACAGGGGGTTGGGAGACCCAGTACTTC. Its translation is CASSDGTGGWETQYF.

This clone was picked up a small number of times. The J gene is TRBJ2-1, the V gene TRBV5-1; D is possibly TRBD1 (6 bases). CDR3 size: 16 residues. V lost 7 bases to trimming and J lost 0 bases, with 17 bases between them. CDR1 is SGHRS and CDR2 is YFSETQ in the germline V gene. The CDR3 DNA follows: TGCGCCAGCCACCTGGGGGCCCGAAGCTCCTACAATGAGCAGTTCTTC. This codes for CASHLGARSSYNEQFF.

This rearrangement joins TRBV28 to TRBJ1-3; TRBD1 is a possible D gene (5 bases). This CDR3 region has 16 residues. Trimming removed 1 base at V and 1 base at J, with 11 bases between. Germline V gene lookup returns CDR1 MDHEN and CDR2 SYDVKM. The CDR3 bases are TGTGCCAGCAGTTTATCGGGGGTAACTTCTGGAAACACCATATATTTT. Translation gives CASSLSGVTSGNTIYF.

The gene calls are TRBV6-1 and TRBJ2-3; TRBD2 matches 8 bases. The CDR3 spans 15 residues. CDR1 is MNHNS, CDR2 SASEGT, per germline. V shed 4 bases and J 2 bases; nucleotides not matched to a gene: 5. CDR3 sequence (DNA): TGTGCCAGCAGTGGGCGCGGGGGGCCCACAGATACGCAGTATTTT. Translation gives CASSGRGGPTDTQYF.

This clone was counted a few times. The V gene is TRBV19, the J gene TRBJ2-7; 8 bases are a match to TRBD1. After removal of 4 bases from V and 3 bases from J, the junction contained 8 bases not matched to a gene. Germline V lookup: CDR1 LNHDA, CDR2 SQIVND (reference sequence). The CDR3 sequence is 15 residues long. CDR3 sequence reads: CASSRGSTGDYEQYF. The CDR3 DNA reads as TGTGCCAGTAGTAGGGGATCGACAGGGGACTACGAGCAGTACTTC.

The CDR3 nucleotides are TGTGCCAGCAGTTTAGCGGGAGGGTGGTACAATGAGCAGTTCTTC. Translation: CASSLAGGWYNEQFF. The chain combines TRBV28 with TRBJ2-1; TRBD2 aligns across 9 bases. CDR1 is MDHEN and CDR2 is SYDVKM in the germline V gene. Germline trimming cut 2 bases from V and 4 bases from J; bases unmatched to any gene: 3. CDR3 size: 15 residues.

This clone has a handful of counts. V and J are TRBV5-1 and TRBJ2-3; 11 bases are shared with TRBD1. Germline assignment: CDR1 SGHRS and CDR2 YFSETQ. Trimming removed 4 bases from V and 0 bases from J; junction bases left unmatched: 10. The CDR3 consists of 18 residues. The DNA of the CDR3 is TGCGCCAGCAGCCAGGGGACAGGGGGGACTGCTAGCACAGATACGCAGTATTTT. Translating it yields CASSQGTGGTASTDTQYF.

A remark on this clone: Other DNA sequences within the sample encode an identical CDR3. The rearrangement links TRBV5-1 to TRBJ2-7, with TRBD2 matching over 11 bases. This CDR3 has 15 residues. The J segment lost 1 base and the V segment lost 0 bases, leaving 0 bases of the junction unmatched. CDR1 is SGHRS, CDR2 YFSETQ, per germline. The DNA of the CDR3 is TGCGCCAGCAGCTTGGGACTAGCGGGATCCTACGAGCAGTACTTC. Protein: CASSLGLAGSYEQYF.

V gene TRBV7-8 combines with J gene TRBJ2-2; 7 bases are a match to TRBD2. The CDR3 has 15 amino acids. V lost 2 bases, J lost 7 bases, and 7 bases stayed unmatched. CDR1 is SGHVS and CDR2 is FQNEAQ in the germline V gene. CDR3: CASSLKGPGGGELFF. The CDR3 nucleotides read TGTGCCAGCAGCTTAAAAGGACCGGGAGGCGGGGAGCTGTTTTTT.

This clone was seen a handful of times. This chain links TRBV29-1 with TRBJ1-1; 10 bases align to TRBD1. Germline V CDR1 and CDR2: SQVTM, ANQGSEA. V shed 3 bases and J 4 bases; nucleotides not matched to a gene: 8. This CDR3 region has 15 residues. This CDR3 reads CSVERQGAGGTEAFF. In DNA, the CDR3 is TGCAGCGTTGAGAGACAGGGGGCTGGAGGCACTGAAGCTTTCTTT.

The V and J genes are TRBV28 and TRBJ1-6; D uncertain. The CDR3 spans 14 residues. V shed 3 bases and J shed 7 bases, with 10 bases lying between them. The germline V gene has CDR1 MDHEN and CDR2 SYDVKM. The DNA for the CDR3 is TGTGCCAGCAGTTTGACATCTGGAAATTCACCCCTCCACTTT. Translated: CASSLTSGNSPLHF.

This clone occurred a few times. The chain employs TRBV30 and TRBJ2-7, with TRBD2 matching 9 bases. J was trimmed by 4 bases and V by 4 bases; bases with no gene match: 8. There are 14 residues in the CDR3. Germline V gives CDR1 GTSNPN, CDR2 SVGIG (reference sequence). CDR3 nucleotide sequence: TGTGCCTGGATAGGCGGGGGGGAATATTACGAGCAGTACTTC. It translates to CAWIGGGEYYEQYF.

This clone was observed a handful of times. This chain joins TRBV18 and TRBJ2-3, with D unclear. CDR3 length: 14 residues. Germline values: CDR1 KGHSH, CDR2 LQKENI. Trimming removed 0 bases at V and 1 base at J, with 5 bases between. CDR3 DNA sequence: TGTGCCAGCTCACCACCCTCCGGCACAGATACGCAGTATTTT. It is translated as CASSPPSGTDTQYF.

This rearrangement joins TRBV2 to TRBJ2-5, with D hard to call. V dropped 10 bases and J dropped 3 bases, with 6 bases sitting between them. Germline CDR1 is SNHLY and CDR2 is FYNNEI. The CDR3 runs 10 residues. CDR3 loop: CATREETQYF. The CDR3 region has the DNA TGTGCCACTCGGGAAGAGACCCAGTACTTC. Full variable domain (remainder filled in from reference TRBV2 and TRBJ2-5): EPEVTQTPSHQVTQMGQEVILRCVPISNHLYFYWYRQILGQKVEFLVSFYNNEISEKSEIFDDQFSVERPDGSNFTLKIRSTKLEDSAMYFCATREETQYFGPGTRLLVL.

V usage is TRBV18 and J usage is TRBJ2-7; possibly TRBD2 for D (6 bases). The V gene's germline CDR1 is KGHSH and CDR2 LQKENI. This CDR3 is built from 15 residues. V lost 0 bases to trimming and J lost 5 bases, with 14 bases between them. The CDR3 DNA follows: TGTGCCAGCTCACCACCGACGGGGGATATTGACGAGCAGTACTTC. Its protein is CASSPPTGDIDEQYF.